This TCR beta chain was captured by sequencing in a study of T cells after yellow fever vaccination. On this clonotype: The antigen is unknown.

Germline V lookup: CDR1 SGHAT, CDR2 FQNNGV. The V gene lost 4 bases and the J gene lost 4 bases, with 16 bases spanning the gap. This CDR3 spans 16 amino acids. Researchers made TCR cDNA using 5'RACE template switching, and this step added a universal primer site and UMIs. In TCRdb, the 5' RACE reads were re-called with MiXCR into one record per CDR3 protein. The data hold a few hundred thousand distinct CDR3 sequences, with approximately 10% observed a single time. General study points: Abundant contaminating clonotypes from the bulk population could appear in FACS-sorted repertoires. Peaking faster, on day 5 versus 15, the secondary response was nonetheless weaker.

The receptor comes from a man aged 18 to 30 who received the YFV17D yellow fever vaccine. Sample: PBMCs, taken on the day of the first yellow fever vaccination. The V gene is TRBV11-2, the J gene TRBJ1-4; D unresolved. Written as DNA, the CDR3 is TGTGCCAGCAGCTCGACCCGGACGGGAGATAATGAAAAACTGTTTTTT. Its protein is CASSSTRTGDNEKLFF.